The clone carrying this T cell receptor beta chain has just one count. The CDR3 has 15 amino acids. Germline V CDR1 and CDR2: SGHDN, FVKESK. V lost 5 bases and J lost 12, with 26 bases in between. TCRdb re-analysed the PCR reads in MiXCR, keeping a single row per CDR3 protein. The repertoire has more than 85,000 distinct CDR3 sequences, roughly half of them found once; the top ten carry around 12%. This sample was taken from a study of CDR3 diversity in severe acne. The sequenced sample consisted of blood. This TCR came from a male donor with acne. The chain carries TRBV14 and TRBJ2-7; D is perhaps TRBD2 (6 bases). CDR3 protein: CASSVGGQGTNHAYF. The DNA for the CDR3 is TGTGCCAGCAGCGTGGGGGGTCAGGGAACGAACCACGCGTACTTC.